A selection of T cell receptor beta chains follows, all from one sample in a study of pediatric ulcerative colitis. Method: immunoSEQ multiplex PCR; TCRdb's copy keeps in-frame clones and lacks some. Of 59,000 or so clones listed, 77% are singletons. Sequencing input: blood. The receptor set was obtained from a boy between 10 and 17 years old with moderate ulcerative colitis. Each CDR3 is given with its conserved first and last residue. A D gene is named only where the DNA matches it firmly. Size is stated for part of the rows, as once, few or many counts, or as a class when the clone is expanded.

j_call v_call d_call clone_size cdr3_aa cdr3_nt
TRBJ2-7 TRBV5-1 TRBD1 few CASSLPGQGAFSYEQYF TGCGCCAGCAGCTTGCCAGGTCAGGGGGCTTTTTCCTACGAGCAGTACTTC
TRBJ2-1 TRBV7-9 TRBD2 . CASSYSGRPSQFF TGTGCCAGCAGCTATAGCGGGAGGCCGAGCCAGTTCTTC
TRBJ1-2 TRBV4-3 TRBD1 . CASSQGGTGGNTF TGCGCCAGCAGCCAAGGAGGGACAGGAGGGAACACCTTC
TRBJ2-1 TRBV11-2 . . CASSLFGQGAYNEQFF TGTGCCAGCAGCTTATTCGGGCAAGGGGCCTACAATGAGCAGTTCTTC
TRBJ2-7 TRBV25-1 . . CASDTGANEQYF TGTGCCAGCGACACCGGGGCTAACGAGCAGTACTTC
TRBJ1-1 TRBV7-8 . . CASSLGTGRSEAFF TGTGCCAGCAGCTTAGGTACAGGGAGGTCTGAAGCTTTCTTT
TRBJ2-3 TRBV4-2 TRBD1 . CASSTRDRGTDTQYF TGTGCCAGCAGCACCCGGGACAGGGGGACAGATACGCAGTATTTT
TRBJ1-4 TRBV5-1 TRBD1 once CASSAWTGNNEKLFF TGCGCCAGCAGCGCCTGGACAGGGAATAATGAAAAACTGTTTTTT
TRBJ1-2 TRBV19 . few CASSIQAPGGYTF TGTGCCAGTAGTATACAAGCACCGGGGGGCTACACCTTC
TRBJ2-7 TRBV2 . . CASLRQDSSSYEQYF TGTGCCAGCCTTCGGCAGGACAGTTCGTCCTACGAGCAGTACTTC
TRBJ2-4 TRBV20-1 . . CSAETQNIQYF TGCAGTGCCGAGACCCAAAACATTCAGTACTTC
TRBJ2-7 TRBV18 . . CASSPPSGYEQYF TGTGCCAGCTCACCCCCCTCTGGATACGAGCAGTACTTC
TRBJ2-5 TRBV1 . . CTSSQVGASDQETQYF TGCACCAGCAGCCAAGTCGGGGCTAGCGATCAAGAGACCCAGTACTTC
TRBJ1-5 TRBV19 . . CASSPRVGGPNQPQHF TGTGCCAGTAGTCCTCGGGTGGGGGGCCCCAATCAGCCCCAGCATTTT
TRBJ1-5 TRBV2 . . CASSVLGGQPQHF TGTGCCAGCAGTGTATTGGGAGGTCAGCCCCAGCATTTT
TRBJ1-1 TRBV6-5 . . CASTRDGYTEAFF TGTGCCAGCACTAGGGACGGTTACACTGAAGCTTTCTTT
TRBJ1-2 TRBV5-6 . . CASTAGRSYGYTF TGTGCCAGCACCGCTGGTCGCAGCTATGGCTACACCTTC
TRBJ1-2 TRBV5-6 TRBD1 . CASSPAGTGWNYGYTF TGTGCCAGCAGCCCGGCAGGGACAGGGTGGAACTATGGCTACACCTTC
TRBJ1-2 TRBV20-1 . . CSVSGGPGYTF TGCAGTGTTTCCGGGGGGCCTGGCTACACCTTC
TRBJ2-6 TRBV27 . . CASSLSLDTYLSGANVLTF TGTGCCAGCAGTTTATCATTGGACACCTATCTCTCTGGGGCCAACGTCCTGACTTTC
TRBJ2-3 TRBV20-1 . . CSARREDTQYF TGCAGTGCTAGACGGGAAGATACGCAGTATTTT
TRBJ1-1 TRBV2 . . CASSEVLRELNTEAFF TGTGCCAGCAGTGAAGTGCTCAGGGAGTTGAACACTGAAGCTTTCTTT
TRBJ2-5 TRBV6-1 . . CASSDRFKRETQYF TGTGCCAGCAGTGACAGATTTAAGCGAGAGACCCAGTACTTC
TRBJ2-7 TRBV19 TRBD1 once CASSIDHQGAIASYEQYF TGTGCCAGTAGTATAGATCATCAGGGGGCGATAGCTTCCTACGAGCAGTACTTC
TRBJ2-4 TRBV5-1 TRBD1 . CASGTDRGNIQYF TGCGCCAGCGGTACGGACAGGGGGAACATTCAGTACTTC
TRBJ1-1 TRBV27 . few CASRLDKNTEAFF TGTGCCAGCAGGCTGGACAAGAACACTGAAGCTTTCTTT
TRBJ2-7 TRBV13 . . CASSLSRGYEQYF TGTGCCAGCAGCTTATCCAGGGGATACGAGCAGTACTTC
TRBJ1-2 TRBV7-3 . few CASSPGAGYGYTF TGTGCCAGCAGCCCAGGGGCCGGCTATGGCTACACCTTC
TRBJ2-3 TRBV19 TRBD2 . CASSIQLAGGPTDTQYF TGTGCCAGTAGTATACAACTAGCGGGAGGGCCCACAGATACGCAGTATTTT
TRBJ2-5 TRBV19 TRBD2 . CASSKYRTSGRKETQYF TGTGCCAGTAGTAAATACAGGACTAGCGGGAGAAAAGAGACCCAGTACTTC
TRBJ2-1 TRBV27 . . CASSPPFPISYNEQFF TGTGCCAGCAGCCCTCCGTTTCCGATTTCCTACAATGAGCAGTTCTTC
TRBJ2-5 TRBV27 . . CASSLGRGLETQYF TGTGCCAGCAGTTTGGGACGCGGCCTCGAGACCCAGTACTTC
TRBJ1-5 TRBV18 TRBD1 . CASSPTTGDQPQHF TGTGCCAGCTCACCCACGACAGGGGATCAGCCCCAGCATTTT
TRBJ2-5 TRBV5-4 . . CASSLQGPFGTQYF TGTGCCAGCAGCTTGCAGGGTCCCTTCGGGACCCAGTACTTC
TRBJ2-5 TRBV6-5 . . CATQDPETQYF TGTGCCACCCAGGATCCGGAGACCCAGTACTTC
TRBJ2-6 TRBV4-3 TRBD2 . CASSPEVASGLSGANVLTF TGCGCCAGCAGCCCGGAAGTGGCTAGCGGACTCTCTGGGGCCAACGTCCTGACTTTC
TRBJ2-1 TRBV5-4 . . CASSFSTRMEQFF TGTGCCAGCAGCTTTAGTACTCGAATGGAGCAGTTCTTC
TRBJ2-3 TRBV5-6 . . CASSLSQPGHTQYF TGTGCCAGCAGCTTGTCTCAGCCGGGCCATACGCAGTATTTT
TRBJ2-2 TRBV7-6 . once CASSPRPTGRTNTGELFF TGTGCCAGCAGCCCAAGACCTACAGGGCGAACGAACACCGGGGAGCTGTTTTTT
TRBJ1-5 TRBV19 TRBD1 . CASSPTGNIFPSSLNQPQHF TGTGCCAGTAGCCCGACAGGGAACATCTTTCCTTCTTCTCTTAATCAGCCCCAGCATTTT
TRBJ2-3 TRBV19 TRBD2 . CASSPGLADTQYF TGTGCCAGTAGTCCCGGACTAGCAGATACGCAGTATTTT
TRBJ2-7 TRBV5-4 TRBD2 . CASSLGGGVFFYEQYF TGTGCCAGCAGCTTGGGTGGGGGGGTCTTTTTCTACGAGCAGTACTTC
TRBJ2-2 TRBV5-4 . . CASSLVENTGELFF TGTGCCAGCAGCTTGGTAGAGAACACCGGGGAGCTGTTTTTT
TRBJ2-7 TRBV9 TRBD2 . CASSAGTSGGREQYF TGTGCCAGCAGCGCGGGGACTAGCGGGGGAAGGGAGCAGTACTTC
TRBJ2-2 TRBV4-1 . . CASSQDRPRGGTGELFF TGCGCCAGCAGCCAAGATAGACCTAGGGGTGGCACCGGGGAGCTGTTTTTT
TRBJ1-3 TRBV25-1 . . CASSEYDSSRTGNTIYF TGTGCCAGCAGTGAATACGACAGCTCTAGGACTGGAAACACCATATATTTT
TRBJ1-2 TRBV9 TRBD1 . CASSVELGGQGINYGYTF TGTGCCAGCAGCGTAGAGTTAGGCGGACAGGGGATTAACTATGGCTACACCTTC
TRBJ2-3 TRBV27 TRBD2 once CASKNLAGRTDTQYF TGTGCCAGCAAAAACTTAGCGGGACGCACAGATACGCAGTATTTT